What follows are 7 T cell receptor beta chains derived from one specimen sequenced in a study of T cell clonality in common variable immunodeficiency. Profiling relied on immunoSEQ multiplex PCR, and the TCRdb table lists in-frame clones only, not all of them. This record lists around 45,000 clones, none seen once only, and the top ten clones contain about 3%. Sequenced material: peripheral blood mononuclear cells. These receptor sequences come from a person aged 18 to 75 in good health.

This clone was detected ten times or more. CDR3 DNA, as far as it was read: TGTGCCAGCAGTGTGAGCGGAGGGGGCTCCTACAATGAG. Amino acid sequence: CASSVSGGGSYNE. The whole CDR3 protein is CASSVSGGGSYNEQFF. V usage is TRBV6-4 and J usage is TRBJ2-1; possibly TRBD1 or TRBD2 for D (6 bases each). The read terminates 3 residues before the CDR3 end, so the remaining end is supplied by the germline J gene. This CDR3 region has 16 residues. Trimming removed 4 bases from V and 0 bases from J, with 13 bases in between. From germline, CDR1 is MRHNA and CDR2 SNTAGT.

This clone was recorded many times. The sequenced fragment ends 3 residues before the CDR3 boundary, so the rest is inferred from the germline J gene. This sequence joins TRBV5-1 and TRBJ1-6; D may be TRBD1 (5 bases). V was pared by 4 bases and J by 9 bases, with 11 bases between. From germline, CDR1 is SGHRS and CDR2 YFSETQ. This CDR3 contains 13 residues. CDR3: CASSLQVGSPLHF. Incomplete CDR3 DNA: TGCGCCAGCAGCCTACAGGTCGGTTCACCC.

This clone was observed at least ten times. Read coverage stops 3 residues before the CDR3 terminus; the germline J gene supplies the remainder. The chain carries TRBV12-3 or TRBV12-4 and TRBJ2-1; 10 bases map to TRBD1. Trimming took 5 bases from V and 4 from J; bases not matched to a gene: 5. This CDR3 contains 15 residues. Incomplete CDR3 DNA: TGTGCCAGCAGTCTCGGGACAGGGGAATACAATGAG. Translation gives CASSLGTGEYNE. The entire CDR3 protein is CASSLGTGEYNEQFF.

This clone was found many times. Read coverage stops 3 residues before the CDR3 terminus; the germline J gene supplies the remainder. The rearrangement joins TRBV19 to TRBJ1-5; 11 bases agree with TRBD1. Germline assignment: CDR1 LNHDA and CDR2 SQIVND (reference sequence). V dropped 4 bases and J dropped 3; count of bases not matched to a gene: 5. This CDR3 is built from 16 residues. Incomplete CDR3 DNA: TGTGCCAGTAGTACCGGACAGGGGGCGTTCAATCAGCCC. Protein product: CASSTGQGAFNQP. In full, the CDR3 is CASSTGQGAFNQPQHF.

This clone has a handful of counts. Incomplete CDR3 DNA: TGTGCCAGCAGCTTAGACTGGGAGACC. Its protein product is CASSLDWET. The entire CDR3 protein is CASSLDWETQYF. The chain employs TRBV7-8 and TRBJ2-5; D ambiguous. The CDR3 end is not reached by the read, which stops 3 residues before it; the germline J gene fills it in. Trimming took 1 base from V and 5 from J, leaving 5 bases between them. The CDR3 contains 12 residues. In germline, CDR1 is SGHVS, CDR2 FQNEAQ.

This clone was detected many times. With the read ending 3 residues before the CDR3 end, the germline J gene is used to fill in that end. The gene calls are TRBV19 and TRBJ1-2; 10 bases agree with TRBD1. There are 14 residues in the CDR3. Germline trimming cut 7 bases from V and 5 bases from J; bases unmatched to any gene: 7. Germline V gene lookup returns CDR1 LNHDA and CDR2 SQIVND (reference sequence). The CDR3 loop is CASIRGTGAYGYTF. CDR3 bases read: TGTGCCAGTATCAGGGGGACAGGGGCATATGGC.

In its sample, this clone was seen many times. The read ends 3 residues before the CDR3 terminus; that terminus is restored from the germline J gene. The chain recombines TRBV13 with TRBJ1-4; TRBD1 agrees at 7 bases. With V trimmed by 5 bases and J by 5 bases, 5 bases remained unmatched. Germline CDR1 reads PRHDT; CDR2 reads FYEKMQ (reference sequence). The CDR3 length is 14 residues. CDR3 amino acids: CASSPRTGNEKLFF. The part of the CDR3 DNA that was read is TGTGCCAGCAGCCCGAGGACAGGAAATGAAAAA.